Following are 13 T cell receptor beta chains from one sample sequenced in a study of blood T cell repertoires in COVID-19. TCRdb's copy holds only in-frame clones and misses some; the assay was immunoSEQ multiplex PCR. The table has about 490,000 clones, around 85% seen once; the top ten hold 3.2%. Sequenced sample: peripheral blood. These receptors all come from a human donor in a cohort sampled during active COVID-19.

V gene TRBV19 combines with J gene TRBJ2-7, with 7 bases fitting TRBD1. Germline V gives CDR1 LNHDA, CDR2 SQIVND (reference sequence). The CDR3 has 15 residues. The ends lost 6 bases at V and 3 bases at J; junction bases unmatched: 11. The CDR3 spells CASRSLSGGSYEQYF. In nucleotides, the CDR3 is TGTGCCAGTAGGTCCTTATCAGGGGGTAGCTACGAGCAGTACTTC.

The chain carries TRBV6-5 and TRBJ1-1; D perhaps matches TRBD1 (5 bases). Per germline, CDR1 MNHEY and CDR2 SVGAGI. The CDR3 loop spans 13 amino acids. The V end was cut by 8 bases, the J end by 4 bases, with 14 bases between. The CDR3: CASQTAGGTEAFF. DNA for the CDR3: TGTGCCAGCCAAACCGCGGGGGGCACTGAAGCTTTCTTT.

The CDR3: CASITSDRGLNFTSGNTIYF. As DNA, the CDR3 is TGTGCCAGCATCACGTCGGACAGGGGGCTGAATTTTACCTCTGGAAACACCATATATTTT. J is TRBJ1-3 and V is TRBV9; 11 bases fit TRBD1. Trimming took 6 bases from V and 0 from J; bases not matched to a gene: 17. CDR1 is SGDLS, CDR2 YYNGEE, per germline. The CDR3 length is 20 residues.

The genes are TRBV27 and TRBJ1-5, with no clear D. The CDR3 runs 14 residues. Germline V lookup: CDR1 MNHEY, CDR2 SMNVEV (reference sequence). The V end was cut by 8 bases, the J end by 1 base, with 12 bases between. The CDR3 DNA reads TGTGCCAGCTGGCGGTGGCAGAGCAATCAGCCCCAGCATTTT. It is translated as CASWRWQSNQPQHF.

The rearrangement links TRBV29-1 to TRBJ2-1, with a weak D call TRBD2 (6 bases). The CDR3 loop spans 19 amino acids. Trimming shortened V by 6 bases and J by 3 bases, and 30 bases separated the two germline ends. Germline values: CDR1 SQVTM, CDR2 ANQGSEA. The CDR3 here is CSVTKLGLDLAVLYNEQFF. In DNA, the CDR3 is TGCAGCGTAACTAAACTGGGACTGGATTTGGCTGTACTCTACAATGAGCAGTTCTTC.

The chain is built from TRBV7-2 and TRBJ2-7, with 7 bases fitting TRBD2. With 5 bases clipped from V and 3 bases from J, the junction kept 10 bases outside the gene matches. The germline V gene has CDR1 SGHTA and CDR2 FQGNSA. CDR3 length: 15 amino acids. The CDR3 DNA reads TGTGCCAGCAGCCCCCAGGCTAGCGGATACTACGAGCAGTACTTC. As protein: CASSPQASGYYEQYF.

The CDR3 is CAWSVQVDRGFEQYF. The CDR3 coding sequence is TGTGCCTGGAGTGTACAAGTGGACAGGGGTTTCGAGCAGTACTTC. The chain uses TRBV30 and TRBJ2-7; the match to TRBD1 covers 9 bases. The germline V gene has CDR1 GTSNPN and CDR2 SVGIG (reference sequence). The CDR3 is 15 residues long. V was clipped by 0 bases and J by 6 bases; unmatched bases: 9. The whole variable domain, filled in from reference TRBV30 and TRBJ2-7, reads SQTIHQWPATLVQPVGSPLSLECTVEGTSNPNLYWYRQAAGRGLQLLFYSVGIGQISSEVPQNLSASRPQDRQFILSSKKLLLSDSGFYLCAWSVQVDRGFEQYFGPGTRLTVT.

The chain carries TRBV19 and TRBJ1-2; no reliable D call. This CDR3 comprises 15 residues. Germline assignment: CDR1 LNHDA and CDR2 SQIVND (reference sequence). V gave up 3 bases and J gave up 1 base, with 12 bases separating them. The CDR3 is CASSILSGNNYGYTF. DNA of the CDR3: TGTGCCAGTAGTATCTTATCCGGGAATAACTATGGCTACACCTTC.

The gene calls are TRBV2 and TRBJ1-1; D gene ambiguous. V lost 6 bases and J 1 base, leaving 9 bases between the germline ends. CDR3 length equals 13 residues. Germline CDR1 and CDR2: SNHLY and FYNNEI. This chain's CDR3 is CASSHSWNTEAFF. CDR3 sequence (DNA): TGTGCCAGCAGCCATAGTTGGAACACTGAAGCTTTCTTT.

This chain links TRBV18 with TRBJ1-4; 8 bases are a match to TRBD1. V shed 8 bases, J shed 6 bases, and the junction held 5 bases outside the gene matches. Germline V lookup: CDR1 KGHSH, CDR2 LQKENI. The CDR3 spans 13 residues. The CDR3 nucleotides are TGTGCCAGCGCGACAGGGGAGGATGAAAAACTGTTTTTT. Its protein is CASATGEDEKLFF.

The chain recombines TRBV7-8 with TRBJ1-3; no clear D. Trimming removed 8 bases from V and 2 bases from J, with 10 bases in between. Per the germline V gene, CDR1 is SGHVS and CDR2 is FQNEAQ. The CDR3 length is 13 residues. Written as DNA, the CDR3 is TGTGCCAGCCGTCCCGCGCCTGGAAACACCATATATTTT. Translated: CASRPAPGNTIYF.

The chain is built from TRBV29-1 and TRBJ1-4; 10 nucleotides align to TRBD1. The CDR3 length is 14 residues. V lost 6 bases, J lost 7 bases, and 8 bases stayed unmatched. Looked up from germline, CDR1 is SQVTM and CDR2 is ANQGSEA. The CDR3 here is CSVRLGQGGEKLFF. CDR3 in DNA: TGCAGCGTCCGCTTAGGACAGGGGGGTGAAAAACTGTTTTTT.

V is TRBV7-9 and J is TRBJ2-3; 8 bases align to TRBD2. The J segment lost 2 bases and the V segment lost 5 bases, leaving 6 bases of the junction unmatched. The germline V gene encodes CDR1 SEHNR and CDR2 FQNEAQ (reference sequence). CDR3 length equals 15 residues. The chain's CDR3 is CASSGLAGITDTQYF. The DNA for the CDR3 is TGTGCCAGCAGCGGGTTAGCGGGAATCACAGATACGCAGTATTTT.